This TCR beta chain was found in a study of blood T cell repertoires in COVID-19. The wider study: The origin of the acute and convalescent COVID-19 samples was the United States, Italy and Spain.

The CDR3 runs 19 residues. V was clipped by 5 bases and J by 4 bases; unmatched bases: 18. Per germline, CDR1 PRHDT and CDR2 FYEKMQ (reference sequence). Produced via immunoSEQ multiplex PCR; TCRdb's table is partial and in-frame only. This sample has roughly 200,000 clones; more than 70% occur once, and the top ten carry approximately 5%. Membership in each cohort depended on participant-reported clinical history. The rearrangement uses TRBV13 and TRBJ2-2, with 8 bases lining up with TRBD1. The sequenced sample was PBMCs or T cells enriched from blood (not recorded which). This TCR derives from a man aged 40-49 years with acute COVID-19. The CDR3 DNA is TGTGCCAGCAGCCCAAAACCAACGTGGGCAGGGGGCGGCACCGGGGAGCTGTTTTTT. Its protein is CASSPKPTWAGGGTGELFF.